The sequence of this T cell receptor (beta chain) was determined in a study of blood T cell repertoires in COVID-19 (TCRdb year 2020). In terms of the full investigation: The collaborator samples originated in the United States, Italy and Spain and spanned the acute and convalescent phases of COVID-19. Samples were obtained from the ongoing ImmuneRACE study (first 160 participants) and from over 1,000 subjects provided by 6 global collaborators. The material from the prospective study consisted of cDNA or gDNA derived from T cells, B-cell-depleted T cells, or PBMCs. The sample metadata nearly always contained a de-identified subject ID, COVID-19 status, age in years and sex. Where HLA class I and class II types were available, the types were taken from metadata supplied by the sample provider, not from assay-based typing. Subjects who had been exposed to COVID-19, were actively infected with it, or had recovered from it provided the deeply sampled blood TCRbeta repertoires that made up the dataset. The repertoires were released in a freely available public database meant as a resource for research on the immune response to SARS-CoV-2. General findings and caveats noted by the study authors: The amount of clinical and demographic metadata varied by source and participant and was provided uncurated.

There are 15 amino acids in the CDR3, from cysteine to phenylalanine inclusive. Left in the record is the CDR3 DNA by itself, 45 bases read in frame from the first base. V was cut back by 5 bases and J by 3 bases, leaving a gap of 13 bases between them. CDR1 and CDR2, looked up from the germline V gene (reference sequence), are SEHNR and FQNEAQ. TCRbeta CDR3 regions were amplified from genomic DNA using the immunoSEQ Assay, a bias-controlled multiplex PCR. The authors processed their data as follows. Within the assay, amplification of reference gene primers was used to estimate how many nucleated cells each sample contained. Sequence reads were collapsed and filtered to measure the absolute abundance of every unique TCRbeta CDR3 rearrangement. For each sample, productive Simpson clonality was calculated as the square root of Simpson's diversity index across productive rearrangements. In its TCRdb copy, this immuneACCESS table keeps in-frame sequences only and misses some clones. Where compared with another copy, unresolved V genes explain less than half of these, and the others have no known cause. Clone size and the V and J calls come from that table; the DNA yielded D and trimming. The sample contains 150,000 to 200,000 clones, 75% to 95% of them found a single time. The top ten clonotypes cover 0.5% to 0.55% of the sample.

Each collaborating institution followed its own protocols to collect whole blood in K2EDTA tubes. For TCRbeta analysis, collaborators shipped samples as frozen whole blood, isolated PBMCs, or DNA extracted from either of those sample types. Of note for this clone: What antigen it recognizes has not been identified. Base quality data are lacking; no much larger clone is found one base away.

The sequence links TRBV7-9 to TRBJ1-4; possibly the D gene is TRBD1, per 6 matching bases. This clonotype originated in a man between 45 and 60 years old with acute or convalescent COVID-19. Sequencing was done on a sample of peripheral blood. The DNA sequence reads TGTGCCAGCAGCCAGATGACAGGAGCTAATGAAAAACTGTTTTTT. Translation gives CASSQMTGANEKLFF. Where the CDR3 stops, the reference TRBV7-9 and TRBJ1-4 genes take over; the full variable domain is DTGVSQNPRHKITKRGQNVTFRCDPISEHNRLYWYRQTLGQGPEFLTYFQNEAQLEKSRLLSDRFSAERPKGSFSTLEIQRTEQGDSAMYLCASSQMTGANEKLFFGSGTQLSVL.